This T cell receptor (beta chain) was recovered during a study of cytotoxic CD8 clonotypes in ibrutinib-treated CLL. Points from the study as a whole: Public clonotypes proved infrequent, and on treatment they shrank or remained steady. Clonality at baseline surpassed age-matched healthy donors and tracked circulating CD8+ T-cell counts.

Concerning this clone itself: The antigen is unknown.

Deletions cut 4 bases from V and 2 bases from J, with 14 bases between. The germline gives CDR1 LNHDA, CDR2 SQIVND (reference sequence). There are 16 residues in the CDR3. TCRdb keeps only in-frame clones here, not all; method: immunoSEQ multiplex PCR. Counted here are more than 300,000 clones, roughly 80% occurring once; the ten biggest clones make up over 6.5%. This sequence joins TRBV19 and TRBJ2-2; no clear D. Sample: PBMCs, taken before ibrutinib treatment. The receptor comes from a human donor with chronic lymphocytic leukemia. The CDR3 spells CASSNSPLGNTGELFF. The CDR3 DNA reads TGTGCCAGTAGTAATTCCCCCCTGGGAAACACCGGGGAGCTGTTTTTT.